A single sample is the source of the 23 T cell receptor beta chains below, sequenced in a study of shared clonotypes between healthy human individuals. Selected positively for CCR7 and CD45RO-negative, naive CD8 cells excluded terminally differentiated effector memory CD45RA+ cells. Here immunoSEQ multiplex PCR was the method, and the copy in TCRdb shows in-frame clones only, minus some. The top ten clones hold more than 1.5% of a sample with about 2,100,000 clones, 93% of them seen once. The specimen sequenced was naive CD8+ T cells from PBMCs. These receptors came from a man between 18 and 35 years old in good health. Some clones in this sample may be carry-over from other donors' samples.

This clone has a single count. The V call is TRBV9, the J call TRBJ2-1; D remains ambiguous. The CDR3 is 16 residues long. The germline V and J ends were trimmed by 3 bases and 2 bases, with 15 bases remaining between them. Germline values: CDR1 SGDLS, CDR2 YYNGEE. The CDR3 coding sequence is TGTGCCAGCAGCGGACCTAAGGGCCGCCCCTACAATGAGCAGTTCTTC. Its translation: CASSGPKGRPYNEQFF.

This chain uses TRBV27 with TRBJ1-4; D is ambiguous. Trimming shortened V by 4 bases and J by 5 bases, and 11 bases separated the two germline ends. The CDR3 runs 14 residues. Germline lookup yields CDR1 MNHEY and CDR2 SMNVEV (reference sequence). The DNA of the CDR3 is TGTGCCAGCAGTTCCCCCAGGCTCAATGAAAAACTGTTTTTT. Protein product: CASSSPRLNEKLFF.

The rearrangement links TRBV10-3 to TRBJ1-4; D might be TRBD1 (6 bases). The CDR3 runs to 14 residues. CDR1 is ENHRY, CDR2 SYGVKD, per germline. Trimming pared 10 bases from V and 8 bases from J, leaving 20 bases between. The CDR3 spells CATMGGPGEEKLFF. The DNA of the CDR3 is TGTGCCACCATGGGCGGGCCAGGGGAAGAAAAACTGTTTTTT.

In the case of this clone: This sample includes further DNA sequences coding for the same CDR3. The chain links TRBV18 to TRBJ2-7; D gene uncertain. This CDR3 is built from 12 residues. Germline CDR1 reads KGHSH; CDR2 reads LQKENI. Deletions cut 3 bases from V and 3 bases from J, with 6 bases between. CDR3 DNA: TGTGCCAGCTCACCGGACGGCTACGAGCAGTACTTC. Translation: CASSPDGYEQYF.

The rearrangement joins TRBV28 to TRBJ2-4; no clear D gene. The V end lost 3 bases, the J end lost 8 bases, and 20 bases lay between the germline ends. This CDR3 is 16 amino acids long. Germline V gene data show CDR1 as MDHEN and CDR2 as SYDVKM. CDR3 in DNA: TGTGCCAGCAGTTTTGTGTCGGTCGCGGCCCGGGACATTCAGTACTTC. Amino acid sequence: CASSFVSVAARDIQYF.

J is TRBJ1-4 and V is TRBV27, with unresolved D. Trimming removed 6 bases from V and 8 bases from J, with 25 bases in between. Germline loops: CDR1 MNHEY, CDR2 SMNVEV (reference sequence). CDR3 length: 17 residues. The CDR3 sequence: CASSKIGIQGQREKLFF. CDR3 DNA sequence: TGTGCCAGCAGCAAAATTGGGATACAAGGGCAGCGGGAAAAACTGTTTTTT.

This clone was detected only once. J is TRBJ2-7 and V is TRBV29-1, with D tentatively TRBD2 (6 bases). CDR1 SQVTM and CDR2 ANQGSEA come from the germline V gene. The length of the CDR3 is 11 residues. Deletions cut 4 bases from V and 4 bases from J, with 8 bases between. The CDR3 protein is CSVGGTYEQYF. DNA for the CDR3: TGCAGCGTTGGAGGGACTTACGAGCAGTACTTC.

V and J are TRBV12-5 and TRBJ2-2; D gene uncertain. Germline lookup yields CDR1 LGHNT and CDR2 FRNRAP. V was clipped by 6 bases and J by 6 bases, with 8 bases between them. The CDR3 extends over 12 amino acids. For the CDR3, the DNA is TGTGCTAGTGGGGCCTCGGCCGGGGAGCTGTTTTTT. Translated: CASGASAGELFF.

The gene calls are TRBV5-4 and TRBJ1-1; TRBD1 matches at 7 bases. With 5 bases clipped from V and 1 base from J, the junction kept 8 bases outside the gene matches. Germline loops: CDR1 SGHNT, CDR2 YYREEE (reference sequence). The CDR3 sequence is 15 residues long. CDR3 in DNA: TGTGCCAGCAGACATCGGGACAGAGAGAACACTGAAGCTTTCTTT. Its protein product is CASRHRDRENTEAFF.

This chain connects TRBV9 to TRBJ1-1; a possible D gene is TRBD1 (6 bases). Germline V gene sequence: CDR1 SGDLS, CDR2 YYNGEE. The V and J ends lost 4 bases and 2 bases respectively, with 15 bases between them. The CDR3 contains 15 residues. This chain's CDR3 is CASSPTGFGNTEAFF. For the CDR3, the DNA is TGTGCCAGCAGCCCGACAGGATTCGGTAACACTGAAGCTTTCTTT.

The gene calls are TRBV10-1 and TRBJ2-5, with 13 bases identical to TRBD2. This CDR3 has 16 amino acids. V dropped 5 bases and J dropped 4; count of bases not matched to a gene: 7. CDR1 WNHNN and CDR2 SYGVQD come from the germline V gene (reference sequence). The CDR3 loop is CASSKTGTSGTETQYF. Here the CDR3 DNA reads TGCGCCAGCAGTAAAACCGGGACTAGCGGGACAGAGACCCAGTACTTC.

The chain links TRBV2 to TRBJ2-7, with 8 bases identical to TRBD1. This CDR3 spans 14 amino acids. J lost 3 bases, V lost 7 bases, and 8 bases had no gene match. CDR1 is SNHLY and CDR2 is FYNNEI in the germline V gene. The CDR3 loop is CASKPEGTGYEQYF. The CDR3 bases are TGTGCCAGCAAACCCGAAGGGACAGGCTACGAGCAGTACTTC.

CDR3 sequence reads: CASSPSENIQYF. DNA of the CDR3: TGTGCCAGCAGCCCGTCAGAAAACATTCAGTACTTC. The V gene is TRBV7-9, the J gene TRBJ2-4; D remains unclear. Germline V gene data show CDR1 as SEHNR and CDR2 as FQNEAQ (reference sequence). Trimming removed 5 bases at V and 5 bases at J, with 7 bases between. The length of the CDR3 is 12 residues.

The chain employs TRBV9 and TRBJ2-3, with D maybe TRBD2 (6 bases). Trimming took 4 bases from V and 0 from J, leaving 12 bases between them. This CDR3 is built from 15 residues. From germline, CDR1 is SGDLS and CDR2 YYNGEE. In DNA, the CDR3 is TGTGCCAGCAGCTCTCGGGGGTCTAGCACAGATACGCAGTATTTT. Amino acid sequence: CASSSRGSSTDTQYF.

The chain carries TRBV19 and TRBJ1-1, with a weak D call TRBD1 (6 bases). The CDR3 runs 14 residues. Per germline, CDR1 LNHDA and CDR2 SQIVND (reference sequence). V dropped 1 base and J dropped 2 bases, with 8 bases sitting between them. CDR3 DNA sequence: TGTGCCAGTAGTATAGTGGACAGAAACACTGAAGCTTTCTTT. Translating gives CASSIVDRNTEAFF.

The rearrangement links TRBV28 to TRBJ1-2; D is possibly TRBD1 (6 bases). Trimming removed 5 bases from V and 3 bases from J, with 16 bases in between. The germline V gene has CDR1 MDHEN and CDR2 SYDVKM. The CDR3 runs to 15 residues. CDR3 sequence reads: CASSTLQGQDYGYTF. The CDR3, as DNA: TGTGCCAGCAGTACCCTACAGGGTCAGGACTATGGCTACACCTTC.

Only a few counts were recorded for this clone. V and J are TRBV28 and TRBJ2-4, with D unclear. CDR1 and CDR2 from the germline V gene are MDHEN and SYDVKM. V gave up 6 bases and J gave up 5 bases, with 14 bases separating them. This CDR3 has 14 amino acids. Here the CDR3 DNA reads TGTGCCAGCAGCGCGCGTGTTTTCGAAAACATTCAGTACTTC. Amino acids: CASSARVFENIQYF.

The chain carries TRBV27 and TRBJ1-2; possibly TRBD1 for D (5 bases). Germline V gives CDR1 MNHEY, CDR2 SMNVEV (reference sequence). The CDR3 runs to 13 residues. V was cut by 4 bases and J by 5 bases, with 11 bases left in between. The CDR3 coding sequence is TGTGCCAGCAGTTCAAGGGGAAAATATGGCTACACCTTC. This gives the protein CASSSRGKYGYTF.

The chain carries TRBV7-7 and TRBJ2-1; 8 nucleotides agree with TRBD2. The CDR3 covers 14 residues. Germline trimming cut 0 bases from V and 7 bases from J; bases unmatched to any gene: 2. Germline lookup yields CDR1 SSHAT and CDR2 FNYEAQ (reference sequence). Here the CDR3 reads CASSLARGGNEQFF. The CDR3 coding sequence is TGTGCCAGCAGCTTAGCACGGGGGGGTAATGAGCAGTTCTTC.

This chain connects TRBV6-1 to TRBJ2-7, with no clear D. V gave up 6 bases and J gave up 0 bases, with 6 bases separating them. The CDR3 has 12 residues. Germline loops: CDR1 MNHNS, CDR2 SASEGT. CDR3 region: CASRFSSYEQYF. The CDR3 DNA follows: TGTGCCAGCAGATTCAGCTCCTACGAGCAGTACTTC.

The chain has TRBV19 and TRBJ2-1; D tentatively reads TRBD1 or TRBD2 (5 bases each). V lost 6 bases to trimming and J lost 10 bases, with 16 bases between them. The germline V gene has CDR1 LNHDA and CDR2 SQIVND (reference sequence). CDR3 length equals 13 residues. In DNA, the CDR3 is TGTGCCAGTAGCCCGCGTGGGGGTCCCGAGCAGTTCTTC. Amino acids: CASSPRGGPEQFF. Combining the CDR3 with reference TRBV19 and TRBJ2-1 gives the whole variable domain DGGITQSPKYLFRKEGQNVTLSCEQNLNHDAMYWYRQDPGQGLRLIYYSQIVNDFQKGDIAEGYSVSREKKESFPLTVTSAQKNPTAFYLCASSPRGGPEQFFGPGTRLTVL.

This rearrangement joins TRBV5-6 to TRBJ2-7; unclear D gene. The V end lost 0 bases, the J end lost 3 bases, and 13 bases lay between the germline ends. Germline V lookup: CDR1 SGHDT, CDR2 YYEEEE. The CDR3 is 15 residues long. This chain's CDR3 is CASSLEAGPLYEQYF. In DNA, the CDR3 is TGTGCCAGCAGCTTGGAAGCAGGCCCCCTCTACGAGCAGTACTTC. The whole variable domain, filled in from reference TRBV5-6 and TRBJ2-7, reads DAGVTQSPTHLIKTRGQQVTLRCSPKSGHDTVSWYQQALGQGPQFIFQYYEEEERQRGNFPDRFSGHQFPNYSSELNVNALLLGDSALYLCASSLEAGPLYEQYFGPGTRLTVT.

J is TRBJ2-5 and V is TRBV29-1; the match to TRBD2 covers 16 bases. Germline CDR1 is SQVTM and CDR2 is ANQGSEA. This CDR3 region has 19 residues. Trimming removed 0 bases from V and 0 bases from J; junction bases left unmatched: 7. This chain's CDR3 is CSVEDAGLAGGGYQETQYF. The DNA for the CDR3 is TGCAGCGTTGAAGACGCGGGACTAGCGGGAGGGGGGTACCAAGAGACCCAGTACTTC.